This T cell receptor beta chain was identified during a study of T cells in Graves' hyperthyroidism and ophthalmopathy. This clonotype was counted a few times. Germline-derived CDR1 and CDR2 are GTSNPN and SVGIG (reference sequence). The CDR3 is 14 amino acids. Deletions cut 0 bases from V and 8 bases from J, with 11 bases between. Amplification yielded TCR beta CDR3 regions, with RNA transcripts as the source. HTBI primers were employed in a first-round RT-PCR of the TCR CDR3. MiXCR was run by TCRdb on the multiplex PCR reads, yielding one entry per CDR3 protein. The data contain about 610,000 distinct CDR3 sequences, roughly 46% of them singletons.

The receptor was derived from a woman under 30 with Graves' hyperthyroidism. The chain links TRBV30 to TRBJ1-6, with D hard to call. The sequenced sample was peripheral blood or thyroid tissue (not recorded which). DNA of the CDR3: TGTGCCTGGAGTGTACACGGTTATGATTCACCCCTCCACTTT. Residues: CAWSVHGYDSPLHF.